This is a list of T cell receptor beta chains from one sample in a study of CD8 T cells in ankylosing spondylitis. MiXCR was run by TCRdb on the 5' RACE reads, yielding one entry per CDR3 protein. The table has about 540,000 distinct CDR3 sequences, about an eighth seen once. Sequences were obtained from blood, either unsorted or a sorted T cell fraction (not recorded which). The source is a male donor with ankylosing spondylitis. Both conserved end residues are part of each CDR3. A D gene is named only where the DNA matches it firmly. Clone size, where shown, is once, few, many, or a class for clones that have expanded.

V gene	clone size	D gene	J gene	CDR3 DNA	CDR3 protein
TRBV12-3/TRBV12-4	many	NA	TRBJ1-1	TGTGCCAGCACCAAACAGGGCGTGAACACTGAAGCTTTCTTT	CASTKQGVNTEAFF
TRBV12-3/TRBV12-4	NA	TRBD2	TRBJ2-4	TGTGCCAGCAGTCAGGGACTAGCCAAGGGCATTCAGTACTTC	CASSQGLAKGIQYF
TRBV2	NA	TRBD2	TRBJ2-1	TGTGCCAGCAGTGAAACCCTAGCGGGAATTGAGCAGTTCTTC	CASSETLAGIEQFF
TRBV7-2	NA	NA	TRBJ2-7	TGTGCCAGCAGTCGAAGCACGAGCTCCTACGAGCAGTACTTC	CASSRSTSSYEQYF
TRBV20-1	few	NA	TRBJ1-1	TGCAGTGCTAGAGAAGGCAAGAACACTGAAGCTTTCTTT	CSAREGKNTEAFF
TRBV5-1	many	NA	TRBJ2-7	TGCGCCAGCAGCCCCGAGGGCACCTACGAGCAGTACTTC	CASSPEGTYEQYF
TRBV19	few	NA	TRBJ1-1	TGTGCCAGTAGTACCTACACTGAAGCTTTCTTT	CASSTYTEAFF
TRBV3-1	many	NA	TRBJ2-4	TGTGCCAGCAGCCAAGTGGGGAATCAGTACTTC	CASSQVGNQYF
TRBV15	few	TRBD1	TRBJ1-5	TGTGCCACCACCAAGGACAGGCCTTTTAGCAATCAGCCCCAGCATTTT	CATTKDRPFSNQPQHF
TRBV20-1	few	NA	TRBJ1-2	TGCAGTGCTAGAGGTCCCGGACACGACTATGGCTACACCTTC	CSARGPGHDYGYTF
TRBV11-2	few	NA	TRBJ1-5	TGTGCCAGCAGCATGGTCGATCAGCCCCAGCATTTT	CASSMVDQPQHF
TRBV7-2	NA	NA	TRBJ1-2	TGTGCCAGCAGCCAGGGTCCAGTGGGCTACACCTTC	CASSQGPVGYTF
TRBV5-1	NA	NA	TRBJ2-1	TGCGCCAGCAGCTTGGTAGTTGGGTCCGAGCAGTTCTTC	CASSLVVGSEQFF
TRBV10-3	NA	TRBD2	TRBJ2-1	TGTGCCATCAGTGAGTCGGGACTAGCGGCAAACAATGAGCAGTTCTTC	CAISESGLAANNEQFF
TRBV29-1	NA	NA	TRBJ2-3	TGCAGCGTGCGGGGAGAGAGCACAGATACGCAGTATTTT	CSVRGESTDTQYF
TRBV20-1	NA	NA	TRBJ2-5	TGCAGTGCTCCGGAGTTTAGCGGAGGTGGGGAGACCCAGTACTTC	CSAPEFSGGGETQYF
TRBV11-2	few	TRBD2	TRBJ2-2	TGTGCCAGCAGCTTAGGCCGGGGTAGCGGGACCGGGGAGCTGTTTTTT	CASSLGRGSGTGELFF
TRBV10-1	NA	NA	TRBJ2-5	TGCGCCAGCGCCCCGGCGGGCGATAGATCCCCAGAGACCCAGTACTTC	CASAPAGDRSPETQYF
TRBV7-2	NA	NA	TRBJ2-2	TGTGCCAGCAGCGGTCCCCTAGTGGCCGGGGAGCTGTTTTTT	CASSGPLVAGELFF
TRBV29-1	many	NA	TRBJ1-1	TGCAGCGTTGATTACGGATACACTGAAGCTTTCTTT	CSVDYGYTEAFF
TRBV27	many	TRBD1	TRBJ1-2	TGTGCCAGCAGTGAACTGACAGGGAGGAATGGCTACACCTTC	CASSELTGRNGYTF
TRBV15	NA	NA	TRBJ2-1	TGTGCCACCGCGCCGAGAGGGACACCGACCTACAATGAGCAGTTCTTC	CATAPRGTPTYNEQFF
TRBV20-1	few	NA	TRBJ2-5	TGCAGTGCTTCACCCTATTCCGAGACCCAGTACTTC	CSASPYSETQYF
TRBV10-3	NA	NA	TRBJ2-5	TGTGCCATCACCGAACAGTACCAAGAGACCCAGTACTTC	CAITEQYQETQYF
TRBV6-2/TRBV6-3	few	NA	TRBJ1-1	TGTGCCAGTTTCATTAGGGTGCCGCCAGGAACTGAAGCTTTCTTT	CASFIRVPPGTEAFF
TRBV25-1	few	TRBD1	TRBJ1-6	TGTGCCAGCAGTGAATATGGGACAGGGTTAAATTCACCCCTCCACTTT	CASSEYGTGLNSPLHF
TRBV10-2	few	TRBD2	TRBJ2-7	TGCGCCAGCATGGGGCTAGCGGGGTTTTTCTCCTACGAGCAGTACTTC	CASMGLAGFFSYEQYF
TRBV5-5	few	TRBD1	TRBJ1-4	TGTGCCAGCACCCGGGGGACAGGTAGCATCAAACTGTTTTTT	CASTRGTGSIKLFF
TRBV20-1	few	NA	TRBJ2-3	TGCAGTGCTAGGTTTCTTCTGACAGATACGCAGTATTTT	CSARFLLTDTQYF
TRBV14	NA	NA	TRBJ2-7	TGTGCCAGCAGTTACGAATCCTACTACGAGCAGTACTTC	CASSYESYYEQYF
TRBV29-1	few	NA	TRBJ1-1	TGCAGCGTTGTAGCGGGTTGGGACACTGAAGCTTTCTTT	CSVVAGWDTEAFF
TRBV18	few	NA	TRBJ1-1	TGTGCCAGCTCGACCACCTTGGGAGACACTGAAGCTTTCTTT	CASSTTLGDTEAFF
TRBV2	NA	NA	TRBJ1-1	TGTGCCAGCAGTGAAGGAAGTGGGGAGACGAACACTGAAGCTTTCTTT	CASSEGSGETNTEAFF
TRBV19	NA	TRBD1	TRBJ2-7	TGTGCCAGTAGGCCCCCTCCCCGGGACAGCGCCTACGAGCAGTACTTC	CASRPPPRDSAYEQYF
TRBV10-3	NA	NA	TRBJ2-5	TGTGCCATCAGTGAGAGGGGGGCAGGAGAGACCCAGTACTTC	CAISERGAGETQYF
TRBV29-1	NA	NA	TRBJ1-1	TGCAGCGCCCGGGCAGGGTGGGGGATGAACACTGAAGCTTTCTTT	CSARAGWGMNTEAFF
TRBV4-2	few	NA	TRBJ2-1	TGTGCCAGCAGCCACGACTACCGGGAGTTATTTGAGCAGTTCTTC	CASSHDYRELFEQFF
TRBV25-1	few	NA	TRBJ2-3	TGTGCCAGCAGTGGGTCGTTTGTACGGGCAGATACGCAGTATTTT	CASSGSFVRADTQYF
TRBV4-1	NA	TRBD2	TRBJ2-5	TGCGCCAGCAGCCAAGGGACTAGCGGGAGGGTCCAAGAGACCCAGTACTTC	CASSQGTSGRVQETQYF
TRBV30	NA	NA	TRBJ2-3	TGTGCCTGTTCCGAGTGGGGTCTGGAAGATACGCAGTATTTT	CACSEWGLEDTQYF
TRBV21-1	few	NA	TRBJ2-7	TGTGCCAGCAGCAAAGGGGCGGGACAGGGCTACGAGCAGTACTTC	CASSKGAGQGYEQYF
TRBV5-5	NA	TRBD2	TRBJ2-2	TGTGCCAGCAGCCGGACCGGCGGGCGGGAGTACACCGGGGAGCTGTTTTTT	CASSRTGGREYTGELFF
TRBV20-1	many	NA	TRBJ2-1	TGCAGTGCCATTCGAGGGACTTATTACAATGAGCAGTTCTTC	CSAIRGTYYNEQFF
TRBV12-3/TRBV12-4	few	NA	TRBJ2-7	TGTGCCAGCAGTTTAGCGTCGGGTCAAGCGGGCGAGCAGTACTTC	CASSLASGQAGEQYF
TRBV2	NA	NA	TRBJ2-5	TGTGCCAGCAGGGGGGACGTGGAGACCCAGTACTTC	CASRGDVETQYF
TRBV19	few	NA	TRBJ2-5	TGTGCCAGTAACTTTGGGCGCCAAGAGACCCAGTACTTC	CASNFGRQETQYF
TRBV3-1	NA	NA	TRBJ2-2	TGTGCCAGCAGCTTTCGTACGGTACAGGCTTACACCGGGGAGCTGTTTTTT	CASSFRTVQAYTGELFF
TRBV14	many	NA	TRBJ1-6	TGTGCCAGCAGCCACCCACCTAATTCACCCCTCCACTTT	CASSHPPNSPLHF
TRBV3-1	many	NA	TRBJ2-7	TGTGCCAGCAGCCAAGATCGGGGACTTCACTACGAGCAGTACTTC	CASSQDRGLHYEQYF
TRBV2	many	NA	TRBJ1-1	TGTGCCAGCAATAGAGATGGGCTCATGAACACTGAAGCTTTCTTT	CASNRDGLMNTEAFF
TRBV29-1	few	TRBD1	TRBJ2-4	TGCAGCGCCCTGGACAGGGGACAAAACATTCAGTACTTC	CSALDRGQNIQYF